This TCR beta chain was retrieved from a study of blood T cell repertoires in COVID-19. Study as a whole: Material from acute and convalescent COVID-19 was sourced from the United States, Italy and Spain. The analysed material was cDNA or gDNA that came from T cells, B-cell-depleted T cells, or PBMCs.

Original analysis: Reference gene primer amplification gave nucleated cell count estimates. Produced via immunoSEQ multiplex PCR; TCRdb's table is partial and in-frame only. The V and J calls and clone size come from that table; D and trimming were worked out from the DNA. The top ten clones hold approximately 4% of a sample with a few hundred thousand clones, roughly 86% of them seen once. V lost 5 bases, J lost 5 bases, and 13 bases lay in between. The CDR3 covers 13 residues. CDR1 is MDHEN, CDR2 SYDVKM, per germline. This chain uses TRBV28 with TRBJ2-7; maybe TRBD2 (5 bases). Material: peripheral blood. This clonotype was obtained from a man between 18 and 29 years old with active or convalescent COVID-19. CDR3 in amino acids: CASSEVFSDEQYF. CDR3 coding DNA: TGTGCCAGCAGTGAGGTGTTTAGCGACGAGCAGTACTTC.